This T cell receptor beta chain was documented in a study of Ad26.COV2.S vaccination and SARS-CoV-2 variants. Using immunoSEQ multiplex PCR, the repertoire was profiled, and TCRdb retains in-frame clones only, with some absent. The repertoire includes hundreds of thousands of clones, roughly 90% of them detected once, and around 1.5% sits in the top ten. Study observations and caveats: Among vaccine recipients, spike-specific TCR breadth exceeded that of placebo recipients.

Trimming left V 3 bases short and J 6 bases short, with 16 bases between. Looked up from germline, CDR1 is SGHVT and CDR2 is SQSDAQ. CDR3 size: 15 residues. To note about this clone: Antigen: not known.

Regarding treatment: 15 to 20 received Ad26.COV2.S at low or high dose, single or two shots; roughly five received placebo; per-sample allocation not given. Day 63 after the first vaccine or placebo injection was the time point for sampling. Cohort 1b enrolled adults aged 18-55 years in Boston. The sequences come from peripheral blood, collected in a trial of Ad26.COV2.S vaccine versus placebo. The chain has TRBV7-4 and TRBJ2-3, with D perhaps given as TRBD1 or TRBD2 (6 bases each). This clonotype originated in a person aged 18-65 years who received the Ad26.COV2.S COVID-19 vaccine or a placebo. This CDR3 is CASSFSGAAMDTQYF. CDR3 bases: TGTGCCAGCAGCTTTTCGGGGGCCGCCATGGATACGCAGTATTTT.